This T cell receptor (beta chain) derives from a study of blood T cell repertoires in COVID-19. Study details: Acute and convalescent COVID-19 specimens originated in the United States, Italy and Spain. PBMCs, B-cell-depleted T cells, or T cells provided the cDNA or gDNA that made up the material.

In the authors' methods: Estimates of nucleated cell counts were drawn from the amplification of reference gene primers. Using immunoSEQ multiplex PCR, the repertoire was profiled, and TCRdb retains in-frame clones only, with some absent. Clonal size and the V and J genes are those of that table, whereas D and trimming came from the DNA. The sample records approximately 210,000 clones, roughly 87% being singletons. This CDR3 region has 14 residues. Trimming took off 6 bases at V and 12 bases at J, with 18 bases between the two ends. Germline V gene lookup returns CDR1 SNHLY and CDR2 FYNNEI. Sample: peripheral blood. The chain combines TRBV2 with TRBJ1-6; TRBD1 is a possible D gene (6 bases). The TCR comes from a middle-aged man with active or convalescent COVID-19. CDR3 nucleotide sequence: TGTGCCAGCAGCGTTGCTCAGGGGCCCCGACCCCTCCACTTT. This sequence encodes CASSVAQGPRPLHF.